This TCR beta chain was identified during a study of beta chain features in type 1 diabetes. Every donor provided one heparinised blood draw, which averaged approximately 100 mL. CD4+ cells of the naive, central memory, regulatory and stem cell-like memory types were sorted via CD45RO/CCR7/CD25/CD127/CD95/CD27. Expressed TCRB transcripts were sequenced, since all the RNA that had been isolated was reverse transcribed. TCRdb keeps only in-frame clones here, not all; method: immunoSEQ multiplex PCR. Among 350,000 or so clones listed, 20% were seen once. V was shortened by 1 base and J by 8 bases, with 14 bases between the two germline ends. Per germline, CDR1 SGHTA and CDR2 FQGNSA. This CDR3 has 14 residues.

What was sequenced was naive CD4+ T cells from blood. The origin of this receptor is a woman between 18 and 30 years old in good health. This chain joins TRBV7-2 and TRBJ1-2; D is perhaps TRBD1 (5 bases). CDR3 sequence reads: CASSLVGQGGGYTF. For the CDR3, the DNA is TGTGCCAGCAGCTTAGTAGGCCAGGGAGGCGGCTACACCTTC.